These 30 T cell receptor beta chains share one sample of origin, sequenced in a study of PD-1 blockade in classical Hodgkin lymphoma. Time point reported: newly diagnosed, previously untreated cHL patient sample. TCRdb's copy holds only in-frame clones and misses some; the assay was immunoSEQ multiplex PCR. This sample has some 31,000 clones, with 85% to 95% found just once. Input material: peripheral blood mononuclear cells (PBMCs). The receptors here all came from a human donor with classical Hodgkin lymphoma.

The CDR3 nucleotides are TGTGCCATCAGTGAAAGGGGACAGGGGGCGCGGAGGGAGACCCAGTACTTC. Protein: CAISERGQGARRETQYF. The chain couples TRBV10-3 to TRBJ2-5; 12 bases agree with TRBD1. The CDR3 loop spans 17 amino acids. CDR1 is ENHRY, CDR2 SYGVKD, per germline. J was trimmed by 5 bases and V by 3 bases; bases with no gene match: 10.

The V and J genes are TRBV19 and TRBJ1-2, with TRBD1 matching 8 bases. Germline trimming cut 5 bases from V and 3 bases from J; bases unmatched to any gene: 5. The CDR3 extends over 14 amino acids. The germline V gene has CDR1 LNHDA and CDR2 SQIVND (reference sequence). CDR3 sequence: CASSPTGGHYGYTF. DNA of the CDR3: TGTGCCAGTAGTCCCACAGGGGGGCACTATGGCTACACCTTC. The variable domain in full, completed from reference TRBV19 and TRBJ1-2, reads DGGITQSPKYLFRKEGQNVTLSCEQNLNHDAMYWYRQDPGQGLRLIYYSQIVNDFQKGDIAEGYSVSREKKESFPLTVTSAQKNPTAFYLCASSPTGGHYGYTFGSGTRLTVV.

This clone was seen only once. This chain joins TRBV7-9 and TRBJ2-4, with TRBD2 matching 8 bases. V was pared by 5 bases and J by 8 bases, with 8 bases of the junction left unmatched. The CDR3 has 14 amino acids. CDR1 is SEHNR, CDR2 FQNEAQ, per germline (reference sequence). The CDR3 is CASSQRGGEDIQYF. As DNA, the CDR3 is TGTGCCAGCAGCCAACGGGGGGGCGAAGACATTCAGTACTTC.

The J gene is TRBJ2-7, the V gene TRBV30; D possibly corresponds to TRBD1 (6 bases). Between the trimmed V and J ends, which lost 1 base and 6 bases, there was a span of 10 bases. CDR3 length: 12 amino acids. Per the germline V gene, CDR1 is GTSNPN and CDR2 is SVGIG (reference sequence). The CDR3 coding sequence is TGTGCCTGGAGTGCAGGGGATGGCGAGCAGTACTTC. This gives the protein CAWSAGDGEQYF.

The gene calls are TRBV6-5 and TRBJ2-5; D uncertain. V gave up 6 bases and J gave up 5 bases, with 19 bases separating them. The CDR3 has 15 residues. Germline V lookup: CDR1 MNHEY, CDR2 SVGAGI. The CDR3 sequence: CASSPYMGRSETQYF. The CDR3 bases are TGTGCCAGCAGCCCCTATATGGGCCGTAGTGAGACCCAGTACTTC.

CDR3 sequence reads: CASSLVGLYGELFF. The CDR3 DNA sequence: TGTGCCAGCAGCTTAGTAGGTCTTTACGGGGAGCTGTTTTTT. This chain uses TRBV7-2 with TRBJ2-2; D ambiguous. The CDR3 totals 14 residues. Trimming removed 1 base at V and 7 bases at J, with 10 bases between. Germline V gene sequence: CDR1 SGHTA, CDR2 FQGNSA.

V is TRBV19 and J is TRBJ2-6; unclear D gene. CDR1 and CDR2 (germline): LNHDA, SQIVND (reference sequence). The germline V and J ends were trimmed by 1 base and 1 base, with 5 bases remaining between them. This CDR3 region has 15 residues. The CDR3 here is CASSIGRSGANVLTF. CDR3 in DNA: TGTGCCAGTAGTATAGGCCGGTCTGGGGCCAACGTCCTGACTTTC.

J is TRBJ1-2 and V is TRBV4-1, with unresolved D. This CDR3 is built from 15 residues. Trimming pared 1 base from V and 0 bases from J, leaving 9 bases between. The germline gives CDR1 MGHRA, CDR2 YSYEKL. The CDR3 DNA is TGCGCCAGCAGCCAAGCTTTCCGGGCTAACTATGGCTACACCTTC. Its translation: CASSQAFRANYGYTF.

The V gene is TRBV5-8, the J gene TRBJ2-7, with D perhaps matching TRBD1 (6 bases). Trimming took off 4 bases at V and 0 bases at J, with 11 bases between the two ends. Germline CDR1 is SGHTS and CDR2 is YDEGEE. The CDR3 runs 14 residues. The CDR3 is CASSRGHYSYEQYF. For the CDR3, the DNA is TGTGCCAGCAGCCGGGGACACTACTCCTACGAGCAGTACTTC.

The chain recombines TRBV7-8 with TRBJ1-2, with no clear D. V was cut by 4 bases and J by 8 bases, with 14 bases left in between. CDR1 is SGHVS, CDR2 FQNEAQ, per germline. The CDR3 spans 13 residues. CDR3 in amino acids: CASSSRTNVGYTF. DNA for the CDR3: TGTGCCAGCAGCTCCCGGACCAATGTGGGCTACACCTTC.

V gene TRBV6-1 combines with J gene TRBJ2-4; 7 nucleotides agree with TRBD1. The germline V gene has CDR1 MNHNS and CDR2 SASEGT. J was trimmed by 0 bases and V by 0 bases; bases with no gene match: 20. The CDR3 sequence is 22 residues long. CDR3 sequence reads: CASSEAPLERGLPYIAKNIQYF. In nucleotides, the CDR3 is TGTGCCAGCAGTGAAGCTCCCCTCGAGAGGGGGCTCCCCTATATAGCCAAAAACATTCAGTACTTC.

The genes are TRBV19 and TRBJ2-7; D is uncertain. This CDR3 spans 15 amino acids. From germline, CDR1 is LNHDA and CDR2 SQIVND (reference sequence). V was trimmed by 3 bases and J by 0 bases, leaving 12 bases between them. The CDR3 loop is CASSIGWQSSYEQYF. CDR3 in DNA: TGTGCCAGTAGTATCGGTTGGCAGAGCTCCTACGAGCAGTACTTC.

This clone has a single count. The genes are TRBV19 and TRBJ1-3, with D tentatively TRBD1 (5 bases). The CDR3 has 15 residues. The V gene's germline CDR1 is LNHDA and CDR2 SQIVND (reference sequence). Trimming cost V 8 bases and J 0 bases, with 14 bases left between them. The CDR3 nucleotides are TGTGCCAGTGGAGGGGACGGTCTCTCTGGAAACACCATATATTTT. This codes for CASGGDGLSGNTIYF. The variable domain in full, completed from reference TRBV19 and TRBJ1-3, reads DGGITQSPKYLFRKEGQNVTLSCEQNLNHDAMYWYRQDPGQGLRLIYYSQIVNDFQKGDIAEGYSVSREKKESFPLTVTSAQKNPTAFYLCASGGDGLSGNTIYFGEGSWLTVV.

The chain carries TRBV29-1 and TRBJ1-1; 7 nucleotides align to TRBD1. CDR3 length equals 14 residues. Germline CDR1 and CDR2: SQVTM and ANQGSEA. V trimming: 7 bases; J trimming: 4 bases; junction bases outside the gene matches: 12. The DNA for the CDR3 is TGCAGCGCGACCAGCCGGCAGGGGGGCACTGAAGCTTTCTTT. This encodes CSATSRQGGTEAFF.

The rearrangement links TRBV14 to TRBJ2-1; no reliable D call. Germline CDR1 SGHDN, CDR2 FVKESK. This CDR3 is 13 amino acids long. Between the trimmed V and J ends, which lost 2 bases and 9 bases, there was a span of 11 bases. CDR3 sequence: CASSQPLWGEQFF. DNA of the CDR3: TGTGCCAGCAGCCAACCCCTGTGGGGTGAGCAGTTCTTC.

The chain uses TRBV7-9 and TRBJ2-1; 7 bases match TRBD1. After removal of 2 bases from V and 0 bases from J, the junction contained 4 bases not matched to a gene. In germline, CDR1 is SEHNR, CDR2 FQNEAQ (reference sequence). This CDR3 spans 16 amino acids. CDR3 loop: CASSLRGPSSYNEQFF. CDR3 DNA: TGTGCCAGCAGCTTAAGGGGGCCGAGCTCCTACAATGAGCAGTTCTTC.

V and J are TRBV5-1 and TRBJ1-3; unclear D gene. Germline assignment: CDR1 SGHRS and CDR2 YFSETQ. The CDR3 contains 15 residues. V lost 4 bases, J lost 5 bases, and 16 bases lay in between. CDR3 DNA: TGCGCCAGCAGCGTGGGCCTTCTTGTAAGAAACACCATATATTTT. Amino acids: CASSVGLLVRNTIYF.

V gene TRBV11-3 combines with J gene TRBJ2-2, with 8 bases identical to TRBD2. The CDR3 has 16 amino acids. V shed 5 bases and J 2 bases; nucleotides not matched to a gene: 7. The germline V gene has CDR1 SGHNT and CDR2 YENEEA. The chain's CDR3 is CASSPGGGSNTGELFF. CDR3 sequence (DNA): TGTGCCAGCAGCCCGGGCGGGGGGTCCAACACCGGGGAGCTGTTTTTT.

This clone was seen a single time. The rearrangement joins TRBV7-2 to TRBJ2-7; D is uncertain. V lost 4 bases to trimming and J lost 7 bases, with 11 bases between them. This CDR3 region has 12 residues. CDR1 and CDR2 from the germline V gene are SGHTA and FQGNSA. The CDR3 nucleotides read TGTGCCAGCAGCTATTCTTACGGGGAGCAGTACTTC. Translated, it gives CASSYSYGEQYF.

Here the CDR3 reads CASSPRGGSNQPQHF. In DNA, the CDR3 is TGCGCCAGCAGCCCTCGGGGGGGTAGCAATCAGCCCCAGCATTTT. The chain combines TRBV5-1 with TRBJ1-5; D possibly corresponds to TRBD1 (5 bases). Trimming took off 4 bases at V and 0 bases at J, with 11 bases between the two ends. Germline V gene sequence: CDR1 SGHRS, CDR2 YFSETQ. The CDR3 loop spans 15 amino acids.

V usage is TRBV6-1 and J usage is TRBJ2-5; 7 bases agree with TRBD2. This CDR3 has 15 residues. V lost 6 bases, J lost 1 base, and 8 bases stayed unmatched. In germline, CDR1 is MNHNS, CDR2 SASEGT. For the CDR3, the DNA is TGTGCCAGCAGGCCAGGGACTATTTTCCAAGAGACCCAGTACTTC. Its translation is CASRPGTIFQETQYF.

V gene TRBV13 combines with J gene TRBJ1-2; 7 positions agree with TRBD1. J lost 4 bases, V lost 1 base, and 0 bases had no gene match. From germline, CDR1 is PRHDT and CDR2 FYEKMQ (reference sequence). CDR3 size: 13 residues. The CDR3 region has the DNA TGTGCCAGCAGCTTAGCAGGGGGCTATGGCTACACCTTC. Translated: CASSLAGGYGYTF. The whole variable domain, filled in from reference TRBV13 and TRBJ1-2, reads AAGVIQSPRHLIKEKRETATLKCYPIPRHDTVYWYQQGPGQDPQFLISFYEKMQSDKGSIPDRFSAQQFSDYHSELNMSSLELGDSALYFCASSLAGGYGYTFGSGTRLTVV.

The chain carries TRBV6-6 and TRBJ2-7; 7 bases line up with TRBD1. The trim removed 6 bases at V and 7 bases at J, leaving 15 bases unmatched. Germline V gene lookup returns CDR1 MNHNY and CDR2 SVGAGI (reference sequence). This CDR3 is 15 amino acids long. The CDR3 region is CASSRTLDRSEEQYF. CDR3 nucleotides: TGTGCCAGCAGCCGAACGCTGGACAGGTCGGAAGAGCAGTACTTC.

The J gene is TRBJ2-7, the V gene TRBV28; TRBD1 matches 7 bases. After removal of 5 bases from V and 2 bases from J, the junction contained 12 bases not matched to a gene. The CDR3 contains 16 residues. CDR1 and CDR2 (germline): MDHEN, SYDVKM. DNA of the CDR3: TGTGCCAGCAGTGGATGGACCGGGACAGATCCCTACGAGCAGTACTTC. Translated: CASSGWTGTDPYEQYF. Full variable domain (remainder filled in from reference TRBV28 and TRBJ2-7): DVKVTQSSRYLVKRTGEKVFLECVQDMDHENMFWYRQDPGLGLRLIYFSYDVKMKEKGDIPEGYSVSREKKERFSLILESASTNQTSMYLCASSGWTGTDPYEQYFGPGTRLTVT.

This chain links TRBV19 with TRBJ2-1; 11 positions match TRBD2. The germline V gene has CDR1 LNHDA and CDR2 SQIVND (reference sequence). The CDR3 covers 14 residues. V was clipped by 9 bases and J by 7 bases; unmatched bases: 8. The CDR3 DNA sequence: TGTGCCAGCAAACTAGCGGGAGTAGAGAATGAGCAGTTCTTC. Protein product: CASKLAGVENEQFF.

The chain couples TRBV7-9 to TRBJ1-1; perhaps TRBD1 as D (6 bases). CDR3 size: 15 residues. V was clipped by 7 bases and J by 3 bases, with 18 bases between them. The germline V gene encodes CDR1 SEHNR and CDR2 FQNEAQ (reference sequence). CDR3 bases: TGTGCCAGCAATAACAGGGTGGCTCTGCACACTGAAGCTTTCTTT. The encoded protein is CASNNRVALHTEAFF. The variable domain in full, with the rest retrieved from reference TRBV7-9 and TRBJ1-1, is DTGVSQNPRHKITKRGQNVTFRCDPISEHNRLYWYRQTLGQGPEFLTYFQNEAQLEKSRLLSDRFSAERPKGSFSTLEIQRTEQGDSAMYLCASNNRVALHTEAFFGQGTRLTVV.

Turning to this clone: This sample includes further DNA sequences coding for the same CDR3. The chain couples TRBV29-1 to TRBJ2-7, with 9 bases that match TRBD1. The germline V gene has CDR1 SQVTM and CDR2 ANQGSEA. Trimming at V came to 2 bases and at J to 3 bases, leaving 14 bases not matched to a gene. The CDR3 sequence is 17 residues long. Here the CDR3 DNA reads TGCAGCGTTGAACGGAACAGGGGGCGGTTCGTTGTCTACGAGCAGTACTTC. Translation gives CSVERNRGRFVVYEQYF.

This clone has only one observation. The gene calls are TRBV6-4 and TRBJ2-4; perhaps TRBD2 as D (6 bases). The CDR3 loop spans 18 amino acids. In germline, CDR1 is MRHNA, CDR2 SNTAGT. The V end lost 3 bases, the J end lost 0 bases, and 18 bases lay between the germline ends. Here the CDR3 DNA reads TGTGCCAGCAGTGATTATAAGAGGTCGGGACTAGCCAAAAACATTCAGTACTTC. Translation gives CASSDYKRSGLAKNIQYF.

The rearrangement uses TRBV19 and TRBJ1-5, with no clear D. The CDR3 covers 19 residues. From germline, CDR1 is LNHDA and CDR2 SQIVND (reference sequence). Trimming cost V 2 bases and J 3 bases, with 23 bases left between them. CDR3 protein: CASSIHPKSIWSINQPQHF. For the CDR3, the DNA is TGTGCCAGTAGTATACACCCCAAGTCTATTTGGTCGATCAATCAGCCCCAGCATTTT. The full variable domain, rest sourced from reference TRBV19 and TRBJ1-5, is DGGITQSPKYLFRKEGQNVTLSCEQNLNHDAMYWYRQDPGQGLRLIYYSQIVNDFQKGDIAEGYSVSREKKESFPLTVTSAQKNPTAFYLCASSIHPKSIWSINQPQHFGDGTRLSIL.

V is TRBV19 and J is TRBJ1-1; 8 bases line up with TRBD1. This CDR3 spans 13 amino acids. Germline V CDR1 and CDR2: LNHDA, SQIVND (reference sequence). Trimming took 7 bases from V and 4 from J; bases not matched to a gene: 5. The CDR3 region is CASTPGQGTEAFF. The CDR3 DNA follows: TGTGCCAGTACCCCTGGACAGGGCACTGAAGCTTTCTTT.